These 19 T cell receptor beta chains share one sample of origin, sequenced in a study of Graves' ophthalmopathy and Graves' hyperthyroidism. As the template, RNA transcripts were used to amplify TCR beta CDR3 regions. After a first-round RT-PCR with HTBI primers, a second-round multiplex PCR was run. TCRdb re-derived calls from the multiplex PCR reads in MiXCR, one entry per CDR3 protein. The sample carries about 160,000 distinct CDR3 sequences, 39% recorded once. The sample taken for sequencing was peripheral blood. These TCRs come from a man younger than 40 with Graves' ophthalmopathy.

The gene calls are TRBV7-3 and TRBJ2-5, with 10 positions matching TRBD2. V gave up 5 bases and J gave up 5 bases; unmatched junction bases: 14. The CDR3 is 17 amino acids. CDR1 is SGHTA and CDR2 is FQGTGA in the germline V gene. The CDR3: CASSPTSSGSGLETQYF. CDR3 coding DNA: TGTGCCAGCAGCCCTACCTCTAGCGGGAGCGGGTTGGAGACCCAGTACTTC.

This clonotype was seen many times. CDR3 region: CATSDFSGSEQYF. DNA of the CDR3: TGTGCCACCAGTGATTTCTCAGGATCCGAGCAGTACTTC. V gene TRBV24-1 combines with J gene TRBJ2-7; the D is unclear. The germline V gene has CDR1 KGHDR and CDR2 SFDVKD. V lost 1 base and J 6 bases, leaving 9 bases between the germline ends. The CDR3 runs to 13 residues.

This clonotype occurred a few times. The chain couples TRBV29-1 to TRBJ1-2; D might be TRBD1 (6 bases). V lost 4 bases and J 3 bases, leaving 6 bases between the germline ends. The CDR3 has 11 residues. CDR1 and CDR2 from the germline V gene are SQVTM and ANQGSEA. Here the CDR3 DNA reads TGCAGCGTTGGACAGGACTATGGCTACACCTTC. Translating it yields CSVGQDYGYTF.

Ten or more counts support this clonotype. This chain uses TRBV6-2 or TRBV6-3 with TRBJ2-2; the D is unclear. Between the trimmed V and J ends, which lost 1 base and 7 bases, there was a span of 1 base. The germline V gene has CDR1 MNHEY and CDR2 SVGEGT. The CDR3 consists of 11 residues. CDR3 coding DNA: TGTGCCAGCAGTTACTTCGGGGAGCTGTTTTTT. Protein sequence: CASSYFGELFF.

This clonotype was observed many times. This rearrangement joins TRBV6-2 or TRBV6-3 to TRBJ2-7, with D possibly matching TRBD2 (6 bases). V lost 6 bases to trimming and J lost 2 bases, with 17 bases between them. CDR1 and CDR2 from the germline V gene are MNHEY and SVGEGT. The CDR3 is made up of 15 amino acids. The DNA for the CDR3 is TGTGCCAGCAGAACGCGGGGTAGAAACCCCTACGAGCAGTACTTC. Amino acid sequence: CASRTRGRNPYEQYF.

The genes are TRBV11-1 and TRBJ2-7, with 12 bases lining up with TRBD2. Looked up from germline, CDR1 is SGHAT and CDR2 is FQDESV (reference sequence). V was pared by 1 base and J by 1 base, with 5 bases of the junction left unmatched. This CDR3 comprises 17 residues. Here the CDR3 reads CASSLGLAGGKSYEQYF. The CDR3 DNA sequence: TGTGCCAGCAGCTTAGGGCTAGCGGGAGGGAAATCCTACGAGCAGTACTTC.

This clonotype was counted many times. The rearrangement links TRBV6-2 or TRBV6-3 to TRBJ2-5, with 12 bases aligning to TRBD2. The CDR3 covers 16 residues. Germline lookup yields CDR1 MNHEY and CDR2 SVGEGT. Trimming took 8 bases from V and 5 from J; bases not matched to a gene: 12. The CDR3, as DNA: TGTGCCAGCGCAGGAAGACTAGCGGGAGATATGGAGACCCAGTACTTC. Translated: CASAGRLAGDMETQYF.

This clonotype appeared many times. The J gene is TRBJ2-7, the V gene TRBV6-2 or TRBV6-3, with TRBD2 as a possible D gene (6 bases). Trimming pared 4 bases from V and 0 bases from J, leaving 19 bases between. Germline V gene sequence: CDR1 MNHEY, CDR2 SVGEGT. The CDR3 sequence is 17 residues long. The CDR3 protein is CASSLIFSAGSSYEQYF. For the CDR3, the DNA is TGTGCCAGCAGTTTGATTTTTTCGGCGGGAAGCTCCTACGAGCAGTACTTC.

This clonotype showed up many times. This chain uses TRBV6-1 with TRBJ2-7; 7 nucleotides line up with TRBD1. The CDR3 spans 16 residues. V lost 7 bases and J lost 3; bases outside the gene matches: 15. Germline values: CDR1 MNHNS, CDR2 SASEGT. The CDR3 loop reads CASTLGQVFSIYEQYF. The CDR3 nucleotides read TGTGCCAGCACCCTCGGACAGGTCTTTTCTATCTACGAGCAGTACTTC.

The V gene is TRBV29-1, the J gene TRBJ1-2; D is unresolved. Germline CDR1 reads SQVTM; CDR2 reads ANQGSEA. The CDR3 length is 11 residues. V lost 5 bases, J lost 8 bases, and 12 bases lay in between. The CDR3 sequence: CSVWESRGYTF. The CDR3, as DNA: TGCAGCGTTTGGGAGAGTCGGGGCTACACCTTC.

Ten or more counts support this clonotype. This chain links TRBV19 with TRBJ2-5; TRBD1 matches at 7 bases. This CDR3 spans 14 amino acids. CDR1 is LNHDA and CDR2 is SQIVND in the germline V gene (reference sequence). Unmatched junction bases numbered 5, after V lost 5 bases and J lost 2 bases. CDR3 bases: TGTGCCAGTAGTGTTCGGGACAGACAAGAGACCCAGTACTTC. Residues: CASSVRDRQETQYF.

The chain employs TRBV7-8 and TRBJ2-7, with 8 bases lining up with TRBD1. The CDR3 is made up of 13 amino acids. The J segment lost 0 bases and the V segment lost 10 bases, leaving 5 bases of the junction unmatched. The germline CDR1 and CDR2 sequences are SGHVS and FQNEAQ. The CDR3 DNA reads as TGTGCCACCGGACAGGGAATCTCCTACGAGCAGTACTTC. This encodes CATGQGISYEQYF.

The V and J genes are TRBV3-1 and TRBJ1-2, with no clear D. Trimming stripped 3 bases from V and 1 base from J, with 9 bases between. The CDR3 has 14 residues. The germline CDR1 and CDR2 sequences are LGHDT and YNNKEL (reference sequence). The CDR3 sequence: CASSHLDINYGYTF. The DNA for the CDR3 is TGTGCCAGCAGCCACTTAGACATTAACTATGGCTACACCTTC.

The chain combines TRBV11-3 with TRBJ1-2; D is perhaps TRBD1 (5 bases). This CDR3 is built from 14 residues. V was pared by 6 bases and J by 5 bases, with 16 bases between. Germline CDR1 SGHNT, CDR2 YENEEA. The DNA for the CDR3 is TGTGCCAGCAGTGGGGCAGGGTCCCGTTATGGCTACACCTTC. Translating it yields CASSGAGSRYGYTF.

Many counts were recorded for this clonotype. The chain combines TRBV12-3 or TRBV12-4 with TRBJ1-5; D gene uncertain. The CDR3 totals 15 residues. Trimming took off 6 bases at V and 5 bases at J, with 17 bases between the two ends. This CDR3 reads CASSSEISYYQPQHF. The CDR3 bases are TGTGCCAGCAGCTCTGAGATCTCATACTATCAGCCCCAGCATTTT.

There are many counts of this clonotype. The chain recombines TRBV20-1 with TRBJ1-2, with D perhaps matching TRBD1 (5 bases). V lost 1 base and J 4 bases, leaving 10 bases between the germline ends. Germline V gives CDR1 DFQATT, CDR2 SNEGSKA (reference sequence). The CDR3 is 13 residues long. CDR3 coding DNA: TGCAGTGCTAGAGTGGGGGGGACCTATGGCTACACCTTC. It specifies CSARVGGTYGYTF.

The chain employs TRBV20-1 and TRBJ1-1; unclear D gene. V lost 3 bases and J 6 bases, leaving 5 bases between the germline ends. This CDR3 contains 10 residues. CDR1 DFQATT and CDR2 SNEGSKA come from the germline V gene (reference sequence). In DNA, the CDR3 is TGCAGTGCTAGTTACGCTGAAGCTTTCTTT. Translated: CSASYAEAFF.

This clonotype was recorded at least ten times. The V gene is TRBV2, the J gene TRBJ1-3; D not resolved. This CDR3 has 14 residues. With 1 base removed from V and 3 bases from J, the gap between germline ends came to 7 bases. CDR1 SNHLY and CDR2 FYNNEI come from the germline V gene. This chain's CDR3 is CASSEDSYGNTIYF. CDR3 in DNA: TGTGCCAGCAGTGAAGACTCTTATGGAAACACCATATATTTT.

The rearrangement uses TRBV24-1 and TRBJ2-5; 10 bases map to TRBD1. V shed 6 bases and J 3 bases; nucleotides not matched to a gene: 12. The CDR3 sequence is 17 residues long. CDR1 and CDR2 from the germline V gene are KGHDR and SFDVKD. CDR3 loop: CATSPHHGTGEEETQYF. The CDR3 DNA sequence: TGTGCCACCAGTCCTCACCACGGGACAGGGGAGGAAGAGACCCAGTACTTC.